This TCR beta chain is drawn from a study of blood T cell repertoires in COVID-19. As for the study in general: COVID-19 samples from acute and convalescent phases originated in the United States, Italy and Spain.

Methods used by the authors: Amplifying reference gene primers gave estimates of nucleated cell counts. Measured with immunoSEQ multiplex PCR; TCRdb has only the in-frame clones, and not every one. V, J and clone size are those of that table, while D and trimming were read from the DNA. The top ten clones hold about 2.2% of a sample with approximately 290,000 clones, roughly 92% of them seen once. The germline gives CDR1 SQVTM, CDR2 ANQGSEA. CDR3 length: 14 residues. The V gene lost 4 bases and the J gene lost 10 bases, with 20 bases spanning the gap. Seattle patients were enrolled while actively infected and followed longitudinally.

The genes are TRBV29-1 and TRBJ2-1; D is undetermined. Specimen: peripheral blood. This sequence originates from a woman in her thirties with COVID-19, enrolled during active disease. DNA for the CDR3: TGCAGCGTTGGATCGGAAAGTGGGCACAGAGAGCAGTTCTTC. Protein product: CSVGSESGHREQFF.